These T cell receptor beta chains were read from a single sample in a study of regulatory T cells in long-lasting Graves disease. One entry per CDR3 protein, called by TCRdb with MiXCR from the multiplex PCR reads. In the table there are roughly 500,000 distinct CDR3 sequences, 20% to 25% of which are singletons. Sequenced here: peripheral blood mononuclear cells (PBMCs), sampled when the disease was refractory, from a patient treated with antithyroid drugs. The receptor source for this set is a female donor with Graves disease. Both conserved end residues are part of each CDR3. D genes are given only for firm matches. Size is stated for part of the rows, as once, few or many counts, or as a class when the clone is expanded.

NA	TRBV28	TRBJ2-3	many	CASSPLTPGVRTDTQYF	TGTGCCAGCAGTCCCCTAACCCCCGGGGTCAGAACAGATACGCAGTATTTT
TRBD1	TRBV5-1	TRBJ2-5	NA	CASRHGQGRHETQYF	TGCGCCAGCAGACACGGACAGGGGAGGCACGAGACCCAGTACTTC
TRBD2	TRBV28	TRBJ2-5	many	CASSPTSGEETQYF	TGTGCCAGCAGCCCGACTAGCGGGGAGGAGACCCAGTACTTC
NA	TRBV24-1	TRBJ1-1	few	CATEEAPNTEAFF	TGTGCCACCGAAGAAGCCCCGAACACTGAAGCTTTCTTT
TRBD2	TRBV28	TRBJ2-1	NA	CASGLAGETNEQFF	TGTGCCAGCGGGTTAGCGGGCGAAACCAATGAGCAGTTCTTC
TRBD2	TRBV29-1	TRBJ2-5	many	CSVADGLAGPRGTQYF	TGCAGCGTTGCCGACGGACTAGCGGGTCCTAGGGGGACCCAGTACTTC
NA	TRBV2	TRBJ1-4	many	CASRADSELATNEKLFF	TGTGCCAGCAGGGCCGACAGCGAACTAGCAACTAATGAAAAACTGTTTTTT
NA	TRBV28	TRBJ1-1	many	CASSLTDRKNTEAFF	TGTGCCAGCAGCTTAACGGACAGAAAGAACACTGAAGCTTTCTTT
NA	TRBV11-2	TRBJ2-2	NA	CASSLKNTGELFF	TGTGCCAGCAGCTTAAAAAACACCGGGGAGCTGTTTTTT
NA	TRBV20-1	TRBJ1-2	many	CSARPIDRYHYGYTF	TGCAGTGCTAGACCAATCGACAGGTACCACTATGGCTACACCTTC
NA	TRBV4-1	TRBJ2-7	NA	CASSPLGAGTYEQYF	TGCGCCAGCAGCCCCCTTGGGGCAGGGACCTACGAGCAGTACTTC
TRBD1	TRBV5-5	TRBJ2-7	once	CASRGSRGRGEQYF	TGTGCCAGCCGGGGTAGCAGGGGGCGCGGCGAGCAGTACTTC
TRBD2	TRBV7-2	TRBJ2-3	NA	CASSFQRDGWGQYF	TGTGCCAGCAGCTTCCAGCGGGACGGGTGGGGGCAGTATTTT
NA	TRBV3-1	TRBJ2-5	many	CASSQMAEETQYF	TGTGCCAGCAGCCAGATGGCAGAAGAGACCCAGTACTTC
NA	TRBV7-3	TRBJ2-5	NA	CASSPNGGVGETQYF	TGTGCCAGCAGCCCCAATGGAGGGGTTGGAGAGACCCAGTACTTC
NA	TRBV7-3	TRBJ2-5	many	CASSPRLKETQYF	TGTGCCAGCAGCCCTCGTCTCAAAGAGACCCAGTACTTC
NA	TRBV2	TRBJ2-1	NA	CTSNAAKVNEQFF	TGTACCAGCAACGCGGCCAAGGTCAATGAGCAGTTCTTC
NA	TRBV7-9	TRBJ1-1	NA	CASSLVQGRYTEAFF	TGTGCCAGCAGCTTAGTCCAGGGGCGATATACTGAAGCTTTCTTT
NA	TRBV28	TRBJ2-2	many	CASSLLVGELFF	TGTGCCAGCAGTTTACTGGTCGGGGAGCTGTTTTTT
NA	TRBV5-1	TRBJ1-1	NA	CASSLVGSLPTEAFF	TGCGCCAGCAGCTTGGTCGGCAGCTTACCCACTGAAGCTTTCTTT
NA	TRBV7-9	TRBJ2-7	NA	CASSLESGVTYEQYF	TGTGCCAGCAGCTTAGAATCAGGAGTTACCTACGAGCAGTACTTC
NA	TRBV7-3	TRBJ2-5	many	CASSPDGSETQYF	TGTGCCAGCAGCCCCGACGGTTCTGAGACCCAGTACTTC